This T cell receptor beta chain was captured by sequencing in a study of response to subunit inactivated influenza vaccine. The CDR3 runs 15 residues. Unmatched junction bases numbered 4, after V lost 4 bases and J lost 0 bases. Per germline, CDR1 DFQATT and CDR2 SNEGSKA (reference sequence). Using its own MiXCR run on the RT-PCR reads, TCRdb lists one record per CDR3 protein. The data show about 800,000 distinct CDR3 sequences, with around 21% seen just once and more than 8.5% held by the top ten. The study's findings and limits: It was suggested by the authors that few new T cells are recruited by each seasonal influenza vaccination.

This clonotype came up a few times. Antigen specificity is unknown. This chain uses TRBV20-1 with TRBJ2-7, with TRBD2 matching 12 bases. The specimen was PBMCs from blood, collected 4 to 6 days after vaccination. The receptor was isolated from a man over 45 who received an inactivated influenza vaccine. The CDR3 coding sequence is TGCAGTGCTACTTCGACTAGCGGGAGCTCCTACGAGCAGTACTTC. Protein product: CSATSTSGSSYEQYF.